Reported below is one T cell receptor (beta chain). The data were obtained in a study of cytomegalovirus exposure and HLA in healthy donors. PCR was performed using 60 Vbeta and 13 Jbeta primers. The method was immunoSEQ multiplex PCR; TCRdb's version includes in-frame clones alone and lacks a portion of them. The sample includes over 100,000 clones, around three quarters seen only once; the top ten take 4.2%. The CDR3 runs to 15 residues. J was trimmed by 4 bases and V by 5 bases; bases with no gene match: 9. Germline values: CDR1 KGHSH, CDR2 LQKENI. The sequencing sample was made of PBMCs. J is TRBJ1-1 and V is TRBV18, with TRBD1 matching 8 bases. The receptor comes from a male donor in good health and CMV-seropositive. CDR3 in DNA: TGTGCCAGCTCATCCGGACAGGGCGGTGGCACTGAAGCTTTCTTT. Residues: CASSSGQGGGTEAFF.